The clone carrying this TCR beta chain was recorded a few times. As yet, its antigen is unknown. Germline assignment: CDR1 SGHRS and CDR2 YFSETQ. This CDR3 is built from 14 residues. V dropped 0 bases and J dropped 5 bases, with 12 bases sitting between them. This record belongs to a study of T cell responses to AZD1222 COVID-19 vaccine. Study observations and caveats: AZD1222 recipients seropositive at baseline numbered only six.

The method was immunoSEQ multiplex PCR; TCRdb's version includes in-frame clones alone and lacks a portion of them. The profile shows about 130,000 clones, 90% of them singletons. The receptor was isolated from an adult in good health. The chain carries TRBV5-1 and TRBJ2-7, with D maybe TRBD2 (6 bases). Specimen: peripheral blood, collected on day 0 of AZD1222 vaccination. As DNA, the CDR3 is TGCGCCAGCAGCTTGGGGTCGGGGGATCACGAGCAGTACTTC. Its translation is CASSLGSGDHEQYF. The full variable domain, its missing parts supplied by reference TRBV5-1 and TRBJ2-7, is KAGVTQTPRYLIKTRGQQVTLSCSPISGHRSVSWYQQTPGQGLQFLFEYFSETQRNKGNFPGRFSGRQFSNSRSEMNVSTLELGDSALYLCASSLGSGDHEQYFGPGTRLTVT.